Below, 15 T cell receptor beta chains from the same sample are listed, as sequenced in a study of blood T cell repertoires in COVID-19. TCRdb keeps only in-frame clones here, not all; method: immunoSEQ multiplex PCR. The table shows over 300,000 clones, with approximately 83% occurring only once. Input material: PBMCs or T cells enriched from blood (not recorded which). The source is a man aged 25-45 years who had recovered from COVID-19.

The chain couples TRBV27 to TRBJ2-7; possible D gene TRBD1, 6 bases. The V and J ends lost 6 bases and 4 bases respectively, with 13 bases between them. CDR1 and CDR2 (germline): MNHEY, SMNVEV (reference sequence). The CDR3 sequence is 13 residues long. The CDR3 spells CASSDTGRYEQYF. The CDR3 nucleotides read TGTGCCAGCAGCGATACAGGGAGATACGAGCAGTACTTC.

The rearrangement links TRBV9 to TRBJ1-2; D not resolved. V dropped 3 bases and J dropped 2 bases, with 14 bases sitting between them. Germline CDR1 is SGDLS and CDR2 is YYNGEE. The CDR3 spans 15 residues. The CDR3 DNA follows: TGTGCCAGCAGCGCCAGGAAAACAGACAACTATGGCTACACCTTC. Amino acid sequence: CASSARKTDNYGYTF.

CDR3 bases: TGTGCCAGTTCAAGGGAGGTGGCCGACACCATATATTTT. Residues: CASSREVADTIYF. The chain has TRBV18 and TRBJ1-3, with D unclear. Germline assignment: CDR1 KGHSH and CDR2 LQKENI. Trimming cost V 9 bases and J 8 bases, with 17 bases left between them. This CDR3 contains 13 residues.

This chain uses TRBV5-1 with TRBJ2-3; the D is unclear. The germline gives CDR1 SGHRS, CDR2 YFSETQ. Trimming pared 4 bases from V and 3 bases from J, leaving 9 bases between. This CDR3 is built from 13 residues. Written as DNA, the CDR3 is TGCGCCAGCAGCACCAGGATGACAGATACGCAGTATTTT. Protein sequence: CASSTRMTDTQYF.

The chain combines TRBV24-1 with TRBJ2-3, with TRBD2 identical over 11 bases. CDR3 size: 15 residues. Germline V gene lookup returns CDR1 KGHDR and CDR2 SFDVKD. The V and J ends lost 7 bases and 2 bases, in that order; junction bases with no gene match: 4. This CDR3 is CATSPTSGDTDTQYF. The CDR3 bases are TGTGCCACCAGCCCGACTAGCGGGGACACAGATACGCAGTATTTT.

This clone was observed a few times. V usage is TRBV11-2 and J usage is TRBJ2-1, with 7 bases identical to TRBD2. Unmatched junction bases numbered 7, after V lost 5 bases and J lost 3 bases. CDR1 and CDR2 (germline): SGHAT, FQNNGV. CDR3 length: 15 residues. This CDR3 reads CASSQVRGDYNEQFF. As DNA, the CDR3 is TGTGCCAGCAGCCAAGTTCGGGGGGACTACAATGAGCAGTTCTTC.

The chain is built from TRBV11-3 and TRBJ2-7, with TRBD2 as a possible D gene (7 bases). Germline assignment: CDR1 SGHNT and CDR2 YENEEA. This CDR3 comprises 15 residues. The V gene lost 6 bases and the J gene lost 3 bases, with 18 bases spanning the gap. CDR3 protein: CASRSFRGGVYEQYF. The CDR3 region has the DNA TGTGCCAGCAGGAGTTTTAGGGGGGGTGTCTACGAGCAGTACTTC.

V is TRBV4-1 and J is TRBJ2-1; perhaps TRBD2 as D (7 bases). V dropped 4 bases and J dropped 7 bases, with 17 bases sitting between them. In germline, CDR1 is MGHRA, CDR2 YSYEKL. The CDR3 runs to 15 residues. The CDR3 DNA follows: TGCGCCAGCAGCCTGGAGGGGGGGCCGGGGAATGAGCAGTTCTTC. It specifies CASSLEGGPGNEQFF.

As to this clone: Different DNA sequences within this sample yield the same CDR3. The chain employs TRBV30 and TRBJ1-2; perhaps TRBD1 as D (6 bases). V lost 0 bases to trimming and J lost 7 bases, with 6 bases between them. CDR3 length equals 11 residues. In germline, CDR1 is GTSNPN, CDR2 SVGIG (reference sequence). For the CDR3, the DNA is TGTGCCTGGAGTGTACAGGGTGGCTACACCTTC. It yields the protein CAWSVQGGYTF.

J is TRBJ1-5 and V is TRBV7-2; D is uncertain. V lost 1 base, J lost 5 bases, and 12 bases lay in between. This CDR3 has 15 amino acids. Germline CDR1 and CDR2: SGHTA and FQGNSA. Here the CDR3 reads CASSLEAGRDQPQHF. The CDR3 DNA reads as TGTGCCAGCAGCTTAGAGGCCGGGAGAGATCAGCCCCAGCATTTT.

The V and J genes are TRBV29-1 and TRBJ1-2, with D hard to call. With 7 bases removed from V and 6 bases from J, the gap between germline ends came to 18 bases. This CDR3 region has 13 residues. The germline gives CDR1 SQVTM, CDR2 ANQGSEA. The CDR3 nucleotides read TGCAGCGCCGGGTTAGGCGGGCTCGATGGCTACACCTTC. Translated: CSAGLGGLDGYTF.

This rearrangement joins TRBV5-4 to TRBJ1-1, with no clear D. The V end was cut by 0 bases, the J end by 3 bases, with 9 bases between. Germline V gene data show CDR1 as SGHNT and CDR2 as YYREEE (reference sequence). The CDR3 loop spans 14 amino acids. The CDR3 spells CASSLGGYDTEAFF. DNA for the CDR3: TGTGCCAGCAGCTTGGGCGGATATGACACTGAAGCTTTCTTT.

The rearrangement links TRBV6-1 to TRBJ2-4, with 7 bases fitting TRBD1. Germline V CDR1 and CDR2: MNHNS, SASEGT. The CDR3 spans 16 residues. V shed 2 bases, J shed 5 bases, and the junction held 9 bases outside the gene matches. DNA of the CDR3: TGTGCCAGCAGTGAAAGGGGGACAGCAACCCAAAACATTCAGTACTTC. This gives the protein CASSERGTATQNIQYF.

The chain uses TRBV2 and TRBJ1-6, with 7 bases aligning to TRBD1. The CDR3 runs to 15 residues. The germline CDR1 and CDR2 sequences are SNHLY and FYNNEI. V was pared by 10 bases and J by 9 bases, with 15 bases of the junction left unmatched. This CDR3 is CATRDSLSVSSPLHF. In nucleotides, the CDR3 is TGTGCCACTCGGGACAGCCTCTCGGTTAGTTCACCCCTCCACTTT.

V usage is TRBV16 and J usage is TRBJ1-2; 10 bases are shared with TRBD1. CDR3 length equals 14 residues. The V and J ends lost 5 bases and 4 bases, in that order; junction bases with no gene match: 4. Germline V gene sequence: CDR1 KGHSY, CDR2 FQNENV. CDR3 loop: CASSFRTGGYGYTF. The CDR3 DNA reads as TGTGCCAGCAGCTTTCGGACAGGGGGCTATGGCTACACCTTC.